This TCR beta chain was identified during a study of cytomegalovirus exposure and HLA in healthy donors. Primers for the PCR totalled 60 Vbeta and 13 Jbeta. TCRdb keeps only in-frame clones here, not all; method: immunoSEQ multiplex PCR. The data contain about 62,000 clones, 70% to 75% of them singletons. Comment on this clone: At the DNA level, this CDR3 is encoded by other sequences in the same sample as well.

The clonotype comes from a woman between 25 and 40 years old in good health and CMV-seronegative. Sequenced material: PBMCs.

The CDR3 coding sequence is TGTGCCAGTAGTATCTCAGACAGTATACAACAGCCCCAGCATTTT. It is translated as CASSISDSIQQPQHF. The chain uses TRBV19 and TRBJ1-5, with D perhaps matching TRBD1 (5 bases). The V gene lost 3 bases and the J gene lost 7 bases, with 16 bases spanning the gap. Germline CDR1 LNHDA, CDR2 SQIVND (reference sequence). The CDR3 covers 15 residues.